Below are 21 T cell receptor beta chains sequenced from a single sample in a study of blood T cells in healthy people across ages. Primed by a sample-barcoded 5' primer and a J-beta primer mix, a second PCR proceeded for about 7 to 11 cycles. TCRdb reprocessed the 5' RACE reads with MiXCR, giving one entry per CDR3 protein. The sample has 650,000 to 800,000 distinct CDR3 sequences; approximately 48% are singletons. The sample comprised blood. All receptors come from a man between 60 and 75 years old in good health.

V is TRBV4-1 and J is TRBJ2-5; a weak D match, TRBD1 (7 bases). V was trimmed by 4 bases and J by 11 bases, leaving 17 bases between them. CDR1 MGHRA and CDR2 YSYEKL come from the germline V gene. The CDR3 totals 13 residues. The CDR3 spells CASSPWTGREQYF. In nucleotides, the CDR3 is TGCGCCAGCAGCCCCTGGACAGGCCGGGAGCAGTACTTC.

CDR3 residues: CASSRHRGLNTEAFF. The CDR3 DNA follows: TGTGCCAGCAGCCGGCACAGGGGGCTGAACACTGAAGCTTTCTTT. The chain combines TRBV7-6 with TRBJ1-1, with 9 bases that match TRBD1. V lost 5 bases, J lost 0 bases, and 4 bases stayed unmatched. The CDR3 extends over 15 amino acids. Germline CDR1 SGHVS, CDR2 FNYEAQ.

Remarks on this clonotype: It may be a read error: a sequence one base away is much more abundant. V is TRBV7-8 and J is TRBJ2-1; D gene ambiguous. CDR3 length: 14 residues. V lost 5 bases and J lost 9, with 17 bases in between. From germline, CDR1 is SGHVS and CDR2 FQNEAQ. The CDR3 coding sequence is TGTGCCAGCAGCGCACTCGTAGGGAAGGGTGAGCAGTTCTTC. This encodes CASSALVGKGEQFF.

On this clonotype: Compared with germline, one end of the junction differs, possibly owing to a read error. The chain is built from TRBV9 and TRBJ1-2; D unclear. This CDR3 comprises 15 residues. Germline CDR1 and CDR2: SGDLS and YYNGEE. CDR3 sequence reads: CASSPQSELLYDYTF. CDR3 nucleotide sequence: TGTGCCAGCAGCCCGCAAAGCGAGCTACTCTATGACTACACCTTC.

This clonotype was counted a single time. The CDR3 DNA reads TGTGCCAGCTCACCACTTAAAAGGACCAACTTTTGGGAGACCCAGTACTTC. Translated: CASSPLKRTNFWETQYF. The rearrangement uses TRBV18 and TRBJ2-7, with no clear D. The DNA end is a closer match to TRBJ2-5, so the J assignment may be wrong. The length of the CDR3 is 17 residues. CDR1 is KGHSH, CDR2 LQKENI, per germline.

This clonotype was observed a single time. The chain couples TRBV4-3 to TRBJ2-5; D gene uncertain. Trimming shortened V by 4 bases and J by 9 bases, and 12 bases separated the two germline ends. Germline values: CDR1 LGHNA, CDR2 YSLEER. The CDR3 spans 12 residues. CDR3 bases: TGCGCCAGCAGCCCCTCGACTGGGGCCCAGTACTTC. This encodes CASSPSTGAQYF.

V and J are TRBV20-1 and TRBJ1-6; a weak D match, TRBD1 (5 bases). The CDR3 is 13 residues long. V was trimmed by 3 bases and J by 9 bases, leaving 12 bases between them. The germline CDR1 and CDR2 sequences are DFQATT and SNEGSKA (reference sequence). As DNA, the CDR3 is TGCAGTGCTAGCCCAGGGAATCTTTCACCCCTCCACTTT. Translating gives CSASPGNLSPLHF.

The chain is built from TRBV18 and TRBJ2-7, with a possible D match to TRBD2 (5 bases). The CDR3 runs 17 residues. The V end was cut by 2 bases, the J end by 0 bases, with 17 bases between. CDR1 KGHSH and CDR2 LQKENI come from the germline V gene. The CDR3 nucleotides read TGTGCCAGCTCACCAGTCCAGCCGGGGATACTCTCCTACGAGCAGTACTTC. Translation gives CASSPVQPGILSYEQYF.

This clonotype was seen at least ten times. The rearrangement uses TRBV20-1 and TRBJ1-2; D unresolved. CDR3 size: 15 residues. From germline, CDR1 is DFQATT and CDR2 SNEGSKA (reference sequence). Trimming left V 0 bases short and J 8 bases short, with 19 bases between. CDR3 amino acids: CSARDNGAYGGGYTF. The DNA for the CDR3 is TGCAGTGCTAGAGATAACGGCGCTTATGGCGGGGGCTACACCTTC.

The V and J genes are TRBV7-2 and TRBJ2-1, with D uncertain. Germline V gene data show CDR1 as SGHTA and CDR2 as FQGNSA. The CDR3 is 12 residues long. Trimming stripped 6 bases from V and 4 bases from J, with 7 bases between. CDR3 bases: TGTGCCAGCAGTGGGATGTACAATGAGCAGTTCTTC. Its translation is CASSGMYNEQFF.

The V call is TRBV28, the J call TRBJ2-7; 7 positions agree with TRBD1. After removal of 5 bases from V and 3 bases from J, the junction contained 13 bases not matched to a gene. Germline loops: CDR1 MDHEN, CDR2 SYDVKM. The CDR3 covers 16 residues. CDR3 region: CASSGAGTAPRYEQYF. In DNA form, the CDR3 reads TGTGCCAGCAGTGGGGCCGGGACAGCCCCTCGCTACGAGCAGTACTTC. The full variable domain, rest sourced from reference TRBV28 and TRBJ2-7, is DVKVTQSSRYLVKRTGEKVFLECVQDMDHENMFWYRQDPGLGLRLIYFSYDVKMKEKGDIPEGYSVSREKKERFSLILESASTNQTSMYLCASSGAGTAPRYEQYFGPGTRLTVT.

CDR3 DNA sequence: TGTGCCAGCAGTTTAGCCCAACCCCGCTACGAGCAGTACTTC. It specifies CASSLAQPRYEQYF. This rearrangement joins TRBV27 to TRBJ2-7, with D uncertain. Germline loops: CDR1 MNHEY, CDR2 SMNVEV (reference sequence). This CDR3 has 14 amino acids. With 2 bases removed from V and 3 bases from J, the gap between germline ends came to 11 bases.

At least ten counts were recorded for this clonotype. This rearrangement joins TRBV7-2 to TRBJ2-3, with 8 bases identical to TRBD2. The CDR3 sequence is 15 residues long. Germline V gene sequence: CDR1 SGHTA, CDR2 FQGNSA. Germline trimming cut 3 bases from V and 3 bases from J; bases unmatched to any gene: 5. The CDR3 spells CASSFGGGRTDTQYF. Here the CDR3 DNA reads TGTGCCAGCAGCTTCGGGGGGGGGCGGACAGATACGCAGTATTTT.

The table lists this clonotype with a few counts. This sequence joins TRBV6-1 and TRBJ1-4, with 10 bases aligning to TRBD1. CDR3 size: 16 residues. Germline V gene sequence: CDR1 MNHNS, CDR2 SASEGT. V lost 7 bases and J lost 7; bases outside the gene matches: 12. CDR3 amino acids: CASKPGQGSRREKLFF. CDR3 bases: TGTGCCAGCAAACCGGGACAGGGGAGTCGGCGTGAAAAACTGTTTTTT.

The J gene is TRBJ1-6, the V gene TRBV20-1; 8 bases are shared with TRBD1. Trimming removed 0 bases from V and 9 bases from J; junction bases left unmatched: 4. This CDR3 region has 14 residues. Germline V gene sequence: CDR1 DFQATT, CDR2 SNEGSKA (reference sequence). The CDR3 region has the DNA TGCAGTGCTAGAGATGACAGGGGACTTTCACCCCTCCACTTT. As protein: CSARDDRGLSPLHF.

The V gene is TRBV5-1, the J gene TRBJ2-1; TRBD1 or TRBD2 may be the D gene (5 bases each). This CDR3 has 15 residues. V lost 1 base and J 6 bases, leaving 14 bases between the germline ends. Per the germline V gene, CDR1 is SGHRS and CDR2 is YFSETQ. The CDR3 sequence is CASSLSGFGLNEQFF. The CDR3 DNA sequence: TGCGCCAGCAGCTTGTCAGGGTTTGGACTCAATGAGCAGTTCTTC.

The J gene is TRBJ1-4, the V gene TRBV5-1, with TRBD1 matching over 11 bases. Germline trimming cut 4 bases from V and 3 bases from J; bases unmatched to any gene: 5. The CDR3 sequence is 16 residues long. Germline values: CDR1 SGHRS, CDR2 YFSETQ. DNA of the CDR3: TGCGCCAGCAGCCCGGGACAGGGGGGAGCTAATGAAAAACTGTTTTTT. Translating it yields CASSPGQGGANEKLFF.

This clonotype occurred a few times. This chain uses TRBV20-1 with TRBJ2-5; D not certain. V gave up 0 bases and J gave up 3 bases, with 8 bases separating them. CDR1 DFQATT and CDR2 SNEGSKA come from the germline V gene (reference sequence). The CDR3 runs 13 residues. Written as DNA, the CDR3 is TGCAGTGCTAGAGATTGGGCAAAAGAGACCCAGTACTTC. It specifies CSARDWAKETQYF.

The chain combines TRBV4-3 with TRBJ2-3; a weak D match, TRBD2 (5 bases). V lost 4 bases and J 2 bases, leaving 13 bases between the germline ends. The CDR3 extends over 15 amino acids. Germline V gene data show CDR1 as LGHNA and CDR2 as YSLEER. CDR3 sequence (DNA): TGCGCCAGCAGCCCGGGGTCGGGAAACACAGATACGCAGTATTTT. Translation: CASSPGSGNTDTQYF.

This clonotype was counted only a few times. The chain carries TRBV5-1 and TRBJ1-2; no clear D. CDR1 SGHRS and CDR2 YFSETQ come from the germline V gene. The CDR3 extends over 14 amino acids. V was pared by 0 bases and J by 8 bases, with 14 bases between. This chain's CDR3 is CASSLDPGRRGYTF. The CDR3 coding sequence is TGCGCCAGCAGCTTGGATCCGGGGAGAAGGGGCTACACCTTC.

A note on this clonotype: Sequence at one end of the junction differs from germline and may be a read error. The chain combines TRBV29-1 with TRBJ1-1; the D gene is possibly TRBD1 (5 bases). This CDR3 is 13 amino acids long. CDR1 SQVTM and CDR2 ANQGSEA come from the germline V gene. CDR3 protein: CSVRAGMRTGAFF. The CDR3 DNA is TGCAGCGTTAGGGCAGGGATGAGGACTGGAGCTTTCTTT.